Sequencing of this TCR beta chain was carried out in a study of T-cell memory formation after mild COVID-19. TCRdb re-called the 5' RACE reads through MiXCR, storing one row per CDR3 protein. The profile covers 290,000 or so distinct CDR3 sequences, with 15% to 20% appearing a single time and 21% taken by the ten largest. Study findings and constraints: Balance between CD4 and CD8 was seen in clones contracting day 15 to 85, and a CD4+ lean was seen in later expanders.

This clonotype was counted ten times or more. Its antigen is currently unknown. The CDR3 totals 13 residues. From germline, CDR1 is SGHVS and CDR2 FQNEAQ. V was cut by 1 base and J by 3 bases, with 7 bases left in between. This TCR was recovered from a man between 18 and 35 years old who had mild COVID-19 (a few samples of this study predate the infection). Cell type and time point are not known. Sample: PBMCs or a T cell subset sorted from them (not recorded which). The chain links TRBV7-8 to TRBJ2-7; D is unresolved. The CDR3 DNA follows: TGTGCCAGCAGCTTAGGTAACCTCTACGAGCAGTACGTC. As protein: CASSLGNLYEQYV.